Described below is a single T cell receptor beta chain sequence and its context. These data originate in a study of a mutant IDH1 vaccine in newly diagnosed glioma. Time point in this sample: baseline, week 1 (first vaccination visit). Treatment in this sample: pre-vaccination baseline after standard-of-care therapy. Produced via immunoSEQ multiplex PCR; TCRdb's table is partial and in-frame only. The data contain approximately 92,000 clones, around 80% of them seen just once; the ten biggest clones take up 7% to 9%. The germline V gene has CDR1 SNHLY and CDR2 FYNNEI. Trimming removed 3 bases at V and 0 bases at J, with 9 bases between. This CDR3 has 15 amino acids.

The TCR was taken from a man in his forties with glioma. The sample was PBMCs, taken from a glioma patient treated with radiotherapy, temozolomide or both. The rearrangement uses TRBV2 and TRBJ1-5; D may be TRBD1 (6 bases). The CDR3 loop is CASSEGAASNQPQHF. Written as DNA, the CDR3 is TGTGCCAGCAGTGAGGGGGCGGCTAGCAATCAGCCCCAGCATTTT.